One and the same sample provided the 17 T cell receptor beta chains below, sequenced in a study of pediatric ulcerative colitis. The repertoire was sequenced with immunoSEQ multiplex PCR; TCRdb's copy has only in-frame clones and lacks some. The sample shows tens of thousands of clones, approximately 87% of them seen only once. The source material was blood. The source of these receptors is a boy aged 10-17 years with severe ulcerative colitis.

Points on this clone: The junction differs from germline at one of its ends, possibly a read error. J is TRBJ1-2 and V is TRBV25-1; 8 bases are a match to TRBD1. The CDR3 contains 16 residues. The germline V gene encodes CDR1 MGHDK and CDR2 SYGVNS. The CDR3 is CASSDARTGINYGHTF. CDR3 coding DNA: TGTGCCAGCAGTGATGCCCGGACAGGGATTAACTATGGCCACACCTTC.

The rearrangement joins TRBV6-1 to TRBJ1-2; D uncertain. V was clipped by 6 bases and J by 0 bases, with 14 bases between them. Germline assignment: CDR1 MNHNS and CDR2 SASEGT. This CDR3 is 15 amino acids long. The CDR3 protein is CASRTNGIANYGYTF. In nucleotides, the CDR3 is TGTGCCAGCAGGACTAACGGGATTGCTAACTATGGCTACACCTTC.

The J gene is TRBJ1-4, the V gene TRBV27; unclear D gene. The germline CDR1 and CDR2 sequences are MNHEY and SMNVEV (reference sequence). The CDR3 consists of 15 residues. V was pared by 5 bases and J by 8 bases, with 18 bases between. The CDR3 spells CASSPSSLGKEKLFF. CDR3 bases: TGTGCCAGCAGTCCCTCGTCCTTGGGGAAGGAAAAACTGTTTTTT. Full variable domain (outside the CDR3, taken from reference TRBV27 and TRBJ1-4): EAQVTQNPRYLITVTGKKLTVTCSQNMNHEYMSWYRQDPGLGLRQIYYSMNVEVTDKGDVPEGYKVSRKEKRNFPLILESPSPNQTSLYFCASSPSSLGKEKLFFGSGTQLSVL.

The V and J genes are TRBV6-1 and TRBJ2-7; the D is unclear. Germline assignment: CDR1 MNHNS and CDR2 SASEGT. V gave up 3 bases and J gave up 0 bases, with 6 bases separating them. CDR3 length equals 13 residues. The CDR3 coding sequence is TGTGCCAGCAGTGACGAATTCTCCTACGAGCAGTACTTC. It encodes CASSDEFSYEQYF.

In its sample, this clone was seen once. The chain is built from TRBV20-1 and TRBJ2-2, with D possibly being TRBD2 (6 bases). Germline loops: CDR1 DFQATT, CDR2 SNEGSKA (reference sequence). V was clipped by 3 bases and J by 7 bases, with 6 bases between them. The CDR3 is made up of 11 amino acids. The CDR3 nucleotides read TGCAGTGCTAGCGGGGGCGGGGAGCTGTTTTTT. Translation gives CSASGGGELFF.

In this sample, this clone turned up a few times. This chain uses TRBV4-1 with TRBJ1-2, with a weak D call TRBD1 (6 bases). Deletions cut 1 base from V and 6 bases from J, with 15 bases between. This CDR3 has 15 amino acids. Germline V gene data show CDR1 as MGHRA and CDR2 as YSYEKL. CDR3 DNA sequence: TGCGCCAGCAGCCAAGCGCCCACAGGGCTCCATGGCTACACCTTC. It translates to CASSQAPTGLHGYTF.

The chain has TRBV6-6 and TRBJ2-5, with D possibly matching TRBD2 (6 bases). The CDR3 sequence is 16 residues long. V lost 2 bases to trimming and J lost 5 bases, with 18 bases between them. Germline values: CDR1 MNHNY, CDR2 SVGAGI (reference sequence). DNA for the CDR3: TGTGCCAGCAGTTACAGAGCGGGTACCTTCCGGGAGACCCAGTACTTC. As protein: CASSYRAGTFRETQYF.

The CDR3 DNA reads as TGCGCCAGCAGTGAGACTCCGGGACAGGGAGAGGCAACTAATGAAAAACTGTTTTTT. Its protein product is CASSETPGQGEATNEKLFF. The V call is TRBV10-2, the J call TRBJ1-4, with 9 bases lining up with TRBD1. The CDR3 has 19 residues. The germline gives CDR1 WSHSY, CDR2 SAAADI. The V segment lost 2 bases and the J segment 0 bases; nucleotides outside the gene matches: 10.

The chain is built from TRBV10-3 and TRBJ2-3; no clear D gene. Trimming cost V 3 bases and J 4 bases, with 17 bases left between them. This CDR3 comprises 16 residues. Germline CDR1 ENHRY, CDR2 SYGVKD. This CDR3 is CAISEILFPGSDTQYF. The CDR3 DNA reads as TGTGCCATCAGTGAAATACTATTCCCGGGTTCAGATACGCAGTATTTT.

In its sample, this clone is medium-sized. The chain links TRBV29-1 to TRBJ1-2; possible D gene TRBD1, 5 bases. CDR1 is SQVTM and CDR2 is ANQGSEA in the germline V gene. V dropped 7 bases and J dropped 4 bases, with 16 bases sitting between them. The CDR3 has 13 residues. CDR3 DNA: TGCAGCGCCAGGGAGTCAAGTTCCTATGGCTACACCTTC. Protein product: CSARESSSYGYTF.

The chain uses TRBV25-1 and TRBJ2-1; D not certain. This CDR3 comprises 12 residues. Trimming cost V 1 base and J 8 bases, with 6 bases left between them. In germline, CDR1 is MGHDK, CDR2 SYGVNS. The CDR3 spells CASSELGYEQFF. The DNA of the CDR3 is TGTGCCAGCAGTGAATTGGGATATGAGCAGTTCTTC. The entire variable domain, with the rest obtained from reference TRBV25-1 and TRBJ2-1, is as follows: EADIYQTPRYLVIGTGKKITLECSQTMGHDKMYWYQQDPGMELHLIHYSYGVNSTEKGDLSSESTVSRIRTEHFPLTLESARPSHTSQYLCASSELGYEQFFGPGTRLTVL.

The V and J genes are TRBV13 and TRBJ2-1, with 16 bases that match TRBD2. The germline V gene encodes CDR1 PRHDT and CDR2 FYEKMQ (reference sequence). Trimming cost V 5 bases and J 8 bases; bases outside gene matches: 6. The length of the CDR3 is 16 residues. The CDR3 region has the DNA TGTGCCAGCAGCCCGGGACTAGCGGGAGGGCCTGATGAGCAGTTCTTC. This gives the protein CASSPGLAGGPDEQFF.

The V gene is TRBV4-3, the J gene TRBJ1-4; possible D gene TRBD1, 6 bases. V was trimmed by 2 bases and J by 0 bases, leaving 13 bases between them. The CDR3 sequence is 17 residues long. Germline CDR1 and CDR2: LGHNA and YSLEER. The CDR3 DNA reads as TGCGCCAGCAGCCAAAACGGGGGGCAGGCAACTAATGAAAAACTGTTTTTT. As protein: CASSQNGGQATNEKLFF.

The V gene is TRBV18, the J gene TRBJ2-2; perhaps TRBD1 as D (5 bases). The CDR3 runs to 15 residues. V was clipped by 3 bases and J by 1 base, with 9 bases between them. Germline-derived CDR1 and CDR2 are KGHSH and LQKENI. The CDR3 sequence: CASSPGQVNTGELFF. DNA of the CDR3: TGTGCCAGCTCACCCGGACAAGTGAACACCGGGGAGCTGTTTTTT.

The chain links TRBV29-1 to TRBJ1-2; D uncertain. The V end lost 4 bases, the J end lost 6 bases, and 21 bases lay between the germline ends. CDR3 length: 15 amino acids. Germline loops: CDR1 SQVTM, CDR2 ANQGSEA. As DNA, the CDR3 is TGCAGCGTTGGGGATTTGACAAGCGGAACCGATGGCTACACCTTC. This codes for CSVGDLTSGTDGYTF.

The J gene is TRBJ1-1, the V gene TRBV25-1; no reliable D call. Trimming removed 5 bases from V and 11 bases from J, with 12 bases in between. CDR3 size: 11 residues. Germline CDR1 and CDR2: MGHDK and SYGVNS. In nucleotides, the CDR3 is TGTGCCAGCAGTCACCTGACGGCGGCTTTCTTT. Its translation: CASSHLTAAFF. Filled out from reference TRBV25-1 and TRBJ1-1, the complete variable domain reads EADIYQTPRYLVIGTGKKITLECSQTMGHDKMYWYQQDPGMELHLIHYSYGVNSTEKGDLSSESTVSRIRTEHFPLTLESARPSHTSQYLCASSHLTAAFFGQGTRLTVV.

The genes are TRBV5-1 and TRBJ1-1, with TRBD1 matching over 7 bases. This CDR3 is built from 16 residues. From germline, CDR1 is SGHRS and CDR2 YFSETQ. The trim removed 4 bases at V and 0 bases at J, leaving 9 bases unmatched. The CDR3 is CASSPGGQILNTEAFF. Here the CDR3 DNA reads TGCGCCAGCAGCCCGGGGGGACAGATTTTGAACACTGAAGCTTTCTTT.